One and the same sample provided the 25 T cell receptor beta chains below, sequenced in a study of T cell responses to AZD1222 COVID-19 vaccine. Data came from immunoSEQ multiplex PCR; TCRdb stores just in-frame clones and leaves some out. The sample carries 75,000 to 100,000 clones, around 90% recorded once. The specimen was peripheral blood, collected on day 0 of AZD1222 vaccination. The source of these receptors is an adult in good health.

The chain joins TRBV4-2 to TRBJ2-7; maybe TRBD2 (5 bases). This CDR3 contains 15 residues. Between the trimmed V and J ends, which lost 1 base and 2 bases, there was a span of 12 bases. Germline-derived CDR1 and CDR2 are LGHNA and YNFKEQ. CDR3 protein: CASSQGTGSPYEQYF. CDR3 nucleotides: TGTGCCAGCAGCCAAGGTACGGGGTCCCCCTACGAGCAGTACTTC.

The chain has TRBV6-5 and TRBJ2-7; TRBD2 aligns across 7 bases. Germline CDR1 reads MNHEY; CDR2 reads SVGAGI. The CDR3 consists of 13 residues. V lost 5 bases to trimming and J lost 3 bases; unmatched junction nucleotides: 4. CDR3 amino acids: CASSRGGLYEQYF. The CDR3 coding sequence is TGTGCCAGCAGTCGGGGAGGGCTCTACGAGCAGTACTTC.

The V gene is TRBV4-1, the J gene TRBJ1-2; D ambiguous. V gave up 0 bases and J gave up 8 bases, with 7 bases separating them. Germline V gene data show CDR1 as MGHRA and CDR2 as YSYEKL. The CDR3 spans 12 residues. The CDR3 sequence is CASSQDGWGYTF. CDR3 sequence (DNA): TGCGCCAGCAGCCAAGATGGGTGGGGCTACACCTTC.

The chain links TRBV5-1 to TRBJ2-4; TRBD2 matches 11 bases. The CDR3 covers 15 residues. Germline CDR1 reads SGHRS; CDR2 reads YFSETQ. Trimming at V came to 6 bases and at J to 4 bases, leaving 6 bases not matched to a gene. CDR3 nucleotides: TGCGCCAGCACCCTTAGCGGGAGGGAAAAAAACATTCAGTACTTC. It specifies CASTLSGREKNIQYF.

V usage is TRBV20-1 and J usage is TRBJ1-2; D is unclear. Looked up from germline, CDR1 is DFQATT and CDR2 is SNEGSKA (reference sequence). The CDR3 sequence is 11 residues long. V lost 5 bases and J 2 bases, leaving 6 bases between the germline ends. This CDR3 is CSADTNYGYTF. In DNA form, the CDR3 reads TGCAGTGCTGACACGAACTATGGCTACACCTTC.

The chain combines TRBV23-1 with TRBJ2-7, with a possible D match to TRBD1 (7 bases). TRBV23-1 belongs to the ORF category, with a function that is uncertain. This CDR3 has 13 amino acids. The chain's CDR3 is CAPGAGGLYEQYF. The CDR3 DNA sequence: TGCGCACCCGGGGCAGGGGGGCTCTACGAGCAGTACTTC.

The DNA of the CDR3 is TGTGCCAGCAGCGTATGGGACGGTTCGGTCTCTGGAAACACCATATATTTT. This translates into CASSVWDGSVSGNTIYF. The chain uses TRBV9 and TRBJ1-3; D is perhaps TRBD1 (5 bases). Germline values: CDR1 SGDLS, CDR2 YYNGEE. CDR3 length equals 17 residues. Deletions cut 1 base from V and 0 bases from J, with 14 bases between.

The chain joins TRBV7-6 to TRBJ1-1; 8 nucleotides align to TRBD1. The CDR3 is 15 residues long. V lost 5 bases and J lost 1; bases outside the gene matches: 6. Germline CDR1 and CDR2: SGHVS and FNYEAQ. The CDR3 region is CASSPWTGPNTEAFF. CDR3 DNA sequence: TGTGCCAGCAGCCCCTGGACAGGGCCGAACACTGAAGCTTTCTTT.

This chain connects TRBV7-8 to TRBJ1-1; D may be TRBD1 (6 bases). CDR1 SGHVS and CDR2 FQNEAQ come from the germline V gene. V lost 6 bases and J 8 bases, leaving 13 bases between the germline ends. This CDR3 has 12 amino acids. The CDR3 nucleotides are TGTGCCAGCAGTTCAGACAGGTCCGAAGCTTTCTTT. It encodes CASSSDRSEAFF.

V and J are TRBV30 and TRBJ1-5, with 7 nucleotides matching TRBD1. The V gene end was trimmed by 3 bases and the J gene end by 9 bases; junction bases not matched to a gene: 14. The CDR3 spans 15 residues. The germline CDR1 and CDR2 sequences are GTSNPN and SVGIG (reference sequence). CDR3 in DNA: TGTGCCTGGAGCCCTCTCCAGGGGGGACTTTCGCCCCAGCATTTT. It yields the protein CAWSPLQGGLSPQHF. The full variable domain, rest sourced from reference TRBV30 and TRBJ1-5, is SQTIHQWPATLVQPVGSPLSLECTVEGTSNPNLYWYRQAAGRGLQLLFYSVGIGQISSEVPQNLSASRPQDRQFILSSKKLLLSDSGFYLCAWSPLQGGLSPQHFGDGTRLSIL.

This chain uses TRBV5-1 with TRBJ1-1; possibly TRBD1 for D (5 bases). The CDR3 is made up of 14 amino acids. V lost 6 bases and J 1 base, leaving 13 bases between the germline ends. CDR1 SGHRS and CDR2 YFSETQ come from the germline V gene. The CDR3 spells CASKSRDGNTEAFF. The CDR3 coding sequence is TGCGCCAGCAAAAGCCGGGACGGGAACACTGAAGCTTTCTTT.

V gene TRBV5-1 combines with J gene TRBJ1-3; no reliable D call. Per the germline V gene, CDR1 is SGHRS and CDR2 is YFSETQ. Trimming left V 7 bases short and J 2 bases short, with 7 bases between. The CDR3 spans 12 residues. The CDR3 reads CASSDPGNTIYF. The CDR3 DNA reads as TGCGCCAGCTCCGATCCTGGAAACACCATATATTTT.

The J gene is TRBJ2-7, the V gene TRBV7-2; the D call may be TRBD1 or TRBD2 (5 bases each). V gave up 1 base and J gave up 0 bases, with 16 bases separating them. Germline CDR1 and CDR2: SGHTA and FQGNSA. The length of the CDR3 is 17 residues. CDR3 sequence reads: CASSLVSGTISSYEQYF. DNA for the CDR3: TGTGCCAGCAGCTTAGTATCCGGGACGATAAGCTCCTACGAGCAGTACTTC.

The gene calls are TRBV15 and TRBJ2-1; 7 nucleotides match TRBD1. The V gene end was trimmed by 9 bases and the J gene end by 7 bases; junction bases not matched to a gene: 9. This CDR3 region has 13 residues. The germline CDR1 and CDR2 sequences are LNHNV and YYDKDF (reference sequence). The CDR3 coding sequence is TGTGCCACTACAGAGGGGGCGAATAATGAGCAGTTCTTC. Amino acid sequence: CATTEGANNEQFF. The full variable domain, in which reference TRBV15 and TRBJ2-1 provide the parts outside the CDR3, is DAMVIQNPRYQVTQFGKPVTLSCSQTLNHNVMYWYQQKSSQAPKLLFHYYDKDFNNEADTPDNFQSRRPNTSFCFLDIRSPGLGDTAMYLCATTEGANNEQFFGPGTRLTVL.

The chain combines TRBV5-6 with TRBJ1-6, with TRBD1 as a possible D gene (5 bases). Germline CDR1 is SGHDT and CDR2 is YYEEEE. V lost 5 bases, J lost 9 bases, and 12 bases lay in between. The CDR3 sequence is 13 residues long. CDR3 DNA sequence: TGTGCCAGCAGGACGGGACTTTTTTCACCCCTCCACTTT. It yields the protein CASRTGLFSPLHF.

The gene calls are TRBV13 and TRBJ1-5; D unresolved. Trimming removed 6 bases from V and 6 bases from J, with 9 bases in between. CDR3 length: 12 amino acids. Germline assignment: CDR1 PRHDT and CDR2 FYEKMQ (reference sequence). This CDR3 reads CASSEGLQPQHF. In DNA form, the CDR3 reads TGTGCCAGCAGTGAAGGGCTTCAGCCCCAGCATTTT.

The chain joins TRBV5-1 to TRBJ2-7; D is uncertain. The CDR3 contains 13 residues. CDR1 and CDR2 from the germline V gene are SGHRS and YFSETQ. The V end lost 0 bases, the J end lost 8 bases, and 12 bases lay between the germline ends. CDR3 coding DNA: TGCGCCAGCAGCTTGGCCGGGTTCTCCCAGCAGTACTTC. Translating it yields CASSLAGFSQQYF.

The chain joins TRBV7-8 to TRBJ1-3, with D unresolved. This CDR3 is built from 15 residues. Germline-derived CDR1 and CDR2 are SGHVS and FQNEAQ. The germline V and J ends were trimmed by 0 bases and 0 bases, with 6 bases remaining between them. The CDR3 protein is CASSLAGNSGNTIYF. In nucleotides, the CDR3 is TGTGCCAGCAGCTTAGCGGGGAACTCTGGAAACACCATATATTTT.

This sequence joins TRBV11-1 and TRBJ2-2; the match to TRBD1 covers 9 bases. J gave up 10 bases and V 2 bases, and 5 bases lay outside the gene matches. This CDR3 has 14 residues. Germline lookup yields CDR1 SGHAT and CDR2 FQDESV (reference sequence). The CDR3 sequence is CASSLLQGAVELFF. The CDR3 DNA sequence: TGTGCCAGCAGCTTACTACAGGGGGCTGTGGAGCTGTTTTTT.

The CDR3 loop reads CASSLTHTIYF. CDR3 nucleotide sequence: TGTGCCAGCAGCTTAACCCACACCATATATTTT. This rearrangement joins TRBV7-9 to TRBJ1-3; D remains ambiguous. Trimming took 2 bases from V and 8 from J, leaving 4 bases between them. The V gene's germline CDR1 is SEHNR and CDR2 FQNEAQ (reference sequence). This CDR3 contains 11 residues.

Here the CDR3 DNA reads TGTGCCAGCAGCCAGTTGCAGGGGAACACTGAAGCTTTCTTT. Translated, it gives CASSQLQGNTEAFF. The rearrangement links TRBV14 to TRBJ1-1, with D perhaps TRBD1 (5 bases). Germline assignment: CDR1 SGHDN and CDR2 FVKESK. Trimming took off 3 bases at V and 1 base at J, with 9 bases between the two ends. This CDR3 is built from 14 residues.

The chain links TRBV9 to TRBJ1-3; no reliable D call. The CDR3 totals 16 residues. V was pared by 0 bases and J by 0 bases, with 10 bases between. The germline CDR1 and CDR2 sequences are SGDLS and YYNGEE. The CDR3 DNA is TGTGCCAGCAGCGTAGGTGGCTCCCTCTCTGGAAACACCATATATTTT. Encoded protein: CASSVGGSLSGNTIYF. The variable domain in full, completed from reference TRBV9 and TRBJ1-3, reads DSGVTQTPKHLITATGQRVTLRCSPRSGDLSVYWYQQSLDQGLQFLIQYYNGEERAKGNILERFSAQQFPDLHSELNLSSLELGDSALYFCASSVGGSLSGNTIYFGEGSWLTVV.

The chain combines TRBV5-1 with TRBJ1-1, with D possibly matching TRBD1 (5 bases). Germline CDR1 reads SGHRS; CDR2 reads YFSETQ. V gave up 7 bases and J gave up 3 bases, with 28 bases separating them. The length of the CDR3 is 18 residues. The CDR3 loop reads CASRGQGRRGGVHTEAFF. In nucleotides, the CDR3 is TGCGCCAGCCGCGGTCAGGGAAGGCGGGGAGGAGTACACACTGAAGCTTTCTTT.

The chain joins TRBV4-3 to TRBJ2-2; tentatively, D is TRBD2 (5 bases). The germline CDR1 and CDR2 sequences are LGHNA and YSLEER. There are 14 residues in the CDR3. The germline V and J ends were trimmed by 5 bases and 6 bases, with 13 bases remaining between them. CDR3 coding DNA: TGCGCCAGCAGCGCTAGCATAGGACCCGGGGAGCTGTTTTTT. Protein product: CASSASIGPGELFF.

The chain recombines TRBV2 with TRBJ2-1; 8 bases are shared with TRBD2. The V and J ends lost 6 bases and 9 bases, in that order; junction bases with no gene match: 7. Germline CDR1 reads SNHLY; CDR2 reads FYNNEI. The CDR3 is 13 amino acids. CDR3 sequence: CASSPGGAGEQFF. CDR3 bases: TGTGCCAGCAGCCCCGGGGGGGCGGGTGAGCAGTTCTTC. Using reference TRBV2 and TRBJ2-1 for the parts outside the CDR3, the full variable domain is EPEVTQTPSHQVTQMGQEVILRCVPISNHLYFYWYRQILGQKVEFLVSFYNNEISEKSEIFDDQFSVERPDGSNFTLKIRSTKLEDSAMYFCASSPGGAGEQFFGPGTRLTVL.